One and the same sample provided the 28 T cell receptor beta chains below, sequenced in a study of T cell responses to AZD1222 COVID-19 vaccine. Clones were sequenced by immunoSEQ multiplex PCR, and TCRdb holds only the in-frame ones, with some missing. This table holds about 15,000 clones, 88% found once. Specimen: peripheral blood, collected 28 days after the second AZD1222 dose. The receptors come from an adult who received the AZD1222 COVID-19 vaccine.

The genes are TRBV28 and TRBJ2-3; a possible D gene is TRBD2 (6 bases). Deletions cut 1 base from V and 5 bases from J, with 10 bases between. The germline CDR1 and CDR2 sequences are MDHEN and SYDVKM. This CDR3 comprises 14 residues. CDR3 in DNA: TGTGCCAGCAGTTTATCGGGAGAGGTAGATACGCAGTATTTT. It translates to CASSLSGEVDTQYF.

Remarks on this clone: Mismatch with germline at one junction end may stem from a read error. The CDR3 nucleotides read TGTGCTAGCAGCCCTGACAGCCAAGAGACCCAGTACTTC. Protein product: CASSPDSQETQYF. The chain links TRBV7-7 to TRBJ2-5; tentative D call: TRBD1 (5 bases). This CDR3 spans 13 amino acids. Germline V CDR1 and CDR2: SSHAT, FNYEAQ (reference sequence).

The chain has TRBV28 and TRBJ1-3, with D unresolved. The V and J ends lost 10 bases and 2 bases respectively, with 15 bases between them. The CDR3 contains 14 residues. The germline gives CDR1 MDHEN, CDR2 SYDVKM. The CDR3 DNA follows: TGTGCCACCACAGCCGGCCAGGCTGGAAACACCATATATTTT. Translating gives CATTAGQAGNTIYF. Looking up the rest from reference TRBV28 and TRBJ1-3 gives the full variable domain: DVKVTQSSRYLVKRTGEKVFLECVQDMDHENMFWYRQDPGLGLRLIYFSYDVKMKEKGDIPEGYSVSREKKERFSLILESASTNQTSMYLCATTAGQAGNTIYFGEGSWLTVV.

CDR3 residues: CASTETSGRDTQYF. The CDR3 DNA reads as TGTGCCAGCACCGAGACTAGCGGGAGGGATACGCAGTATTTT. The chain links TRBV7-2 to TRBJ2-3; 13 bases fit TRBD2. Germline V CDR1 and CDR2: SGHTA, FQGNSA. Unmatched junction bases numbered 4, after V lost 7 bases and J lost 6 bases. The CDR3 is made up of 14 amino acids.

This chain links TRBV11-1 with TRBJ2-7; D gene unclear. Germline V gene data show CDR1 as SGHAT and CDR2 as FQDESV (reference sequence). The length of the CDR3 is 16 residues. V lost 5 bases, J lost 6 bases, and 23 bases lay in between. The CDR3 DNA is TGTGCCAGCAGCCCTCTGGGTCTTGGGTCGGGTCTCGAGCAGTACTTC. It is translated as CASSPLGLGSGLEQYF.

This clone appeared a single time. The chain links TRBV5-4 to TRBJ2-6, with 7 bases identical to TRBD1. The germline V gene has CDR1 SGHNT and CDR2 YYREEE (reference sequence). The junction had 2 bases not matched to a gene; V was cut back by 2 bases and J by 0 bases. CDR3 size: 16 residues. The CDR3 protein is CASSLDRASGANVLTF. CDR3 coding DNA: TGTGCCAGCAGCTTAGACAGGGCCTCTGGGGCCAACGTCCTGACTTTC. Full variable domain (outside the CDR3, taken from reference TRBV5-4 and TRBJ2-6): ETGVTQSPTHLIKTRGQQVTLRCSSQSGHNTVSWYQQALGQGPQFIFQYYREEENGRGNFPPRFSGLQFPNYSSELNVNALELDDSALYLCASSLDRASGANVLTFGAGSRLTVL.

CDR3 DNA: TGTGCCGGAAGGGACGCCCCTATTCTCAACGTCCTGACTTTC. Translated, it gives CAGRDAPILNVLTF. V is TRBV25-1 and J is TRBJ2-6, with D perhaps assigned TRBD1 or TRBD2 (5 bases each). V lost 11 bases, J lost 9 bases, and 20 bases lay in between. This CDR3 contains 14 residues. Germline V gene lookup returns CDR1 MGHDK and CDR2 SYGVNS.

V and J are TRBV9 and TRBJ1-3, with D possibly being TRBD1 (6 bases). The CDR3 length is 16 residues. Trimming removed 0 bases from V and 4 bases from J, with 14 bases in between. From germline, CDR1 is SGDLS and CDR2 YYNGEE. The CDR3 DNA reads TGTGCCAGCAGCGTAGCGCCGGGGGCGGGAGGAAACACCATATATTTT. It specifies CASSVAPGAGGNTIYF.

This clone has a single count. This chain uses TRBV5-1 with TRBJ2-6; no definite D call. This CDR3 region has 13 residues. Trimming shortened V by 2 bases and J by 4 bases, and 4 bases separated the two germline ends. CDR1 and CDR2 (germline): SGHRS, YFSETQ. The CDR3 bases are TGCGCCAGCAGCTTAGAAGGGGCCAACGTCCTGACTTTC. This sequence encodes CASSLEGANVLTF.

The V and J genes are TRBV7-8 and TRBJ1-6, with D possibly TRBD1 on 5 matching bases. This CDR3 spans 15 amino acids. Germline V gene sequence: CDR1 SGHVS, CDR2 FQNEAQ. Trimming took off 7 bases at V and 2 bases at J, with 12 bases between the two ends. The CDR3 spells CASILGATYNSPLHF. In DNA form, the CDR3 reads TGTGCCAGCATCCTAGGGGCCACCTATAATTCACCCCTCCACTTT.

The chain recombines TRBV30 with TRBJ1-2; D is possibly TRBD1 (5 bases). The CDR3 extends over 14 amino acids. V was pared by 4 bases and J by 6 bases, with 18 bases between. Germline-derived CDR1 and CDR2 are GTSNPN and SVGIG (reference sequence). The CDR3 DNA reads TGTGCCTGGATCCTCCAGGGCGCCCCAGATGGCTACACCTTC. It specifies CAWILQGAPDGYTF.

The chain carries TRBV10-1 and TRBJ1-2, with D possibly being TRBD1 (5 bases). Trimming took off 3 bases at V and 5 bases at J, with 10 bases between the two ends. Germline V gene sequence: CDR1 WNHNN, CDR2 SYGVQD (reference sequence). The CDR3 totals 13 residues. This CDR3 reads CASSDQGSYGYTF. CDR3 DNA: TGCGCCAGCAGTGATCAGGGAAGTTATGGCTACACCTTC.

A remark on this clone: One junction end does not reproduce the germline sequence, and a read error may be involved. The V and J genes are TRBV5-1 and TRBJ2-5, with 9 bases fitting TRBD1. From germline, CDR1 is SGHRS and CDR2 YFSETQ. This CDR3 is 14 amino acids long. The DNA for the CDR3 is TGCGCCAGCAGTTTGGGACAGGGTGAAGAGACCCAGTACTTC. Translated, it gives CASSLGQGEETQYF.

This clone was detected a few times. This rearrangement joins TRBV27 to TRBJ2-7, with TRBD2 identical over 8 bases. CDR1 is MNHEY, CDR2 SMNVEV, per germline (reference sequence). CDR3 length: 15 residues. V shed 0 bases and J 6 bases; nucleotides not matched to a gene: 7. The CDR3 DNA is TGTGCCAGCAGTTTATCGACCAGCGGGAGCCCCGAGCAGTACTTC. Protein sequence: CASSLSTSGSPEQYF.

The CDR3, as DNA: TGTGCCAGCTCAACGAGCGGGGAGCTGTTTTTT. Translation: CASSTSGELFF. The chain recombines TRBV18 with TRBJ2-2; D is unresolved. Germline V CDR1 and CDR2: KGHSH, LQKENI. This CDR3 is built from 11 residues. Between the trimmed V and J ends, which lost 5 bases and 7 bases, there was a span of 5 bases.

The rearrangement joins TRBV5-1 to TRBJ2-3; D is perhaps TRBD1 or TRBD2 (5 bases each). The CDR3 totals 17 residues. V was trimmed by 3 bases and J by 0 bases, leaving 17 bases between them. Germline values: CDR1 SGHRS, CDR2 YFSETQ. CDR3: CASSWDLDAPSTDTQYF. The DNA of the CDR3 is TGCGCCAGCAGCTGGGACCTGGACGCACCTAGCACAGATACGCAGTATTTT.

The rearrangement links TRBV3-1 (or the pseudogene TRBV3-2) to TRBJ1-6; TRBD1 matches at 10 bases. CDR1 is LGHDT, CDR2 YNNKEL, per germline (reference sequence). The ends lost 5 bases at V and 7 bases at J; junction bases unmatched: 2. The CDR3 has 14 amino acids. Here the CDR3 reads CASSSGQGNSPLHF. In nucleotides, the CDR3 is TGTGCCAGCAGCTCGGGACAGGGGAATTCACCCCTCCACTTT.

The genes are TRBV27 and TRBJ1-2; tentative D call: TRBD1 (6 bases). CDR3 length: 15 residues. Germline V gives CDR1 MNHEY, CDR2 SMNVEV (reference sequence). V gave up 5 bases and J gave up 6 bases, with 19 bases separating them. CDR3 sequence reads: CASSQTGTSEDGYTF. The CDR3 DNA follows: TGTGCCAGCAGTCAAACCGGGACATCCGAGGATGGCTACACCTTC.

The chain combines TRBV3-1 (or the pseudogene TRBV3-2) with TRBJ1-3; TRBD1 matches 7 bases. The CDR3 is 14 residues long. CDR1 and CDR2 (germline): LGHDT, YNNKEL (reference sequence). V lost 1 base to trimming and J lost 4 bases; unmatched junction nucleotides: 1. CDR3 in amino acids: CASSQGGQGNTIYF. The DNA for the CDR3 is TGTGCCAGCAGCCAAGGGGGACAGGGAAACACCATATATTTT.

The J gene is TRBJ1-2, the V gene TRBV7-2, with unresolved D. V dropped 5 bases and J dropped 2 bases, with 9 bases sitting between them. Germline V CDR1 and CDR2: SGHTA, FQGNSA. The CDR3 runs to 13 residues. The CDR3 is CASSIGRNYGYTF. In nucleotides, the CDR3 is TGTGCCAGCAGCATTGGACGGAACTATGGCTACACCTTC.

The chain links TRBV6-5 to TRBJ2-2, with D possibly being TRBD1 or TRBD2 (5 bases each). Per the germline V gene, CDR1 is MNHEY and CDR2 is SVGAGI. The CDR3 is 11 amino acids. Trimming pared 10 bases from V and 7 bases from J, leaving 10 bases between. CDR3 nucleotide sequence: TGTGCCACTGGGACGGACGGGGAGCTGTTTTTT. As protein: CATGTDGELFF.

This clone was seen once. This chain connects TRBV3-1 (or the pseudogene TRBV3-2) to TRBJ2-3; D perhaps matches TRBD2 (6 bases). The germline V and J ends were trimmed by 8 bases and 4 bases, with 10 bases remaining between them. CDR3 length: 12 residues. Germline V gene sequence: CDR1 LGHDT, CDR2 YNNKEL (reference sequence). CDR3 protein: CASGGIPDTQYF. The DNA for the CDR3 is TGTGCCAGCGGCGGGATCCCAGATACGCAGTATTTT.

The gene calls are TRBV19 and TRBJ1-3, with 9 positions matching TRBD1. V shed 6 bases, J shed 4 bases, and the junction held 7 bases outside the gene matches. Germline V CDR1 and CDR2: LNHDA, SQIVND (reference sequence). The CDR3 is made up of 15 amino acids. CDR3 in DNA: TGTGCCAGTAGCTCCACAGGGGGCGGCGGAAACACCATATATTTT. Encoded protein: CASSSTGGGGNTIYF.

The chain has TRBV6-5 and TRBJ2-1; the match to TRBD2 covers 7 bases. Germline V gene sequence: CDR1 MNHEY, CDR2 SVGAGI. The CDR3 is 14 amino acids. The V and J ends lost 0 bases and 8 bases, in that order; junction bases with no gene match: 4. In DNA form, the CDR3 reads TGTGCCAGCAGTTACTCTGCGGGAGCGCATGAGCAGTTCTTC. Translated, it gives CASSYSAGAHEQFF.

DNA of the CDR3: TGTGCCAGCAGCTTTAGTAGCGGGGGAACCTACGAGCAGTACTTC. This codes for CASSFSSGGTYEQYF. V usage is TRBV7-2 and J usage is TRBJ2-7; 9 nucleotides align to TRBD2. The CDR3 has 15 amino acids. Germline trimming cut 3 bases from V and 2 bases from J; bases unmatched to any gene: 5. Germline loops: CDR1 SGHTA, CDR2 FQGNSA.

This sequence joins TRBV4-1 and TRBJ1-5; D is possibly TRBD1 (6 bases). The CDR3 consists of 17 residues. Trimming shortened V by 3 bases and J by 2 bases, and 17 bases separated the two germline ends. Germline V gives CDR1 MGHRA, CDR2 YSYEKL. The CDR3 sequence is CASSHPMGGAGNQPQHF. As DNA, the CDR3 is TGCGCCAGCAGCCACCCAATGGGGGGGGCCGGCAATCAGCCCCAGCATTTT.

V gene TRBV7-2 combines with J gene TRBJ1-3; 9 bases match TRBD1. V was clipped by 3 bases and J by 8 bases; unmatched bases: 8. Germline V lookup: CDR1 SGHTA, CDR2 FQGNSA. This CDR3 comprises 15 residues. CDR3 nucleotide sequence: TGTGCCAGCAGCTTTCTAGGACAGGGGCAAGACACCATATATTTT. This sequence encodes CASSFLGQGQDTIYF. The full variable domain, with the rest looked up from reference TRBV7-2 and TRBJ1-3, is GAGVSQSPSNKVTEKGKDVELRCDPISGHTALYWYRQSLGQGLEFLIYFQGNSAPDKSGLPSDRFSAERTGGSVSTLTIQRTQQEDSAVYLCASSFLGQGQDTIYFGEGSWLTVV.

The J gene is TRBJ2-7, the V gene TRBV21-1; the table's D call, TRBD2, has no DNA check behind it. TRBV21-1 is classified as a pseudogene. CDR3 size: 17 residues. The CDR3 region is CASSPLWLAGVSGEQYF. The DNA of the CDR3 is TGTGCCAGCAGCCCCCTGTGGCTAGCGGGAGTGTCAGGCGAGCAGTACTTC.